This paragraph covers one TCR beta chain sequence. This record belongs to a study of T cell responses to AZD1222 COVID-19 vaccine. Here immunoSEQ multiplex PCR was the method, and the copy in TCRdb shows in-frame clones only, minus some. The sample carries 95,000 to 100,000 clones, over 75% recorded once. This clonotype originated in an adult in good health. Source: peripheral blood, taken on day 0 of AZD1222 vaccination.

CDR3 amino acids: CASSEQNLGNTIYF. The CDR3 DNA follows: TGTGCCAGCAGTGAACAGAACCTTGGAAACACCATATATTTT. The gene calls are TRBV6-1 and TRBJ1-3; D is unclear. With 2 bases removed from V and 3 bases from J, the gap between germline ends came to 8 bases. The CDR3 consists of 14 residues. CDR1 is MNHNS and CDR2 is SASEGT in the germline V gene.